This entry lists 23 T cell receptor beta chains sequenced from one sample in a study of blood T cell repertoires in COVID-19. Repertoires were generated with immunoSEQ multiplex PCR, while TCRdb's copy carries only in-frame clones and drops some. Found here are under 300,000 clones, approximately 84% of them singletons; the top ten hold over 1.1%. The sequenced material came from peripheral blood. These receptors all stem from a human donor with COVID-19, enrolled during active disease. The donor label of this sample is uncertain.

The V call is TRBV7-8, the J call TRBJ2-7, with a weak D call TRBD2 (6 bases). Between the trimmed V and J ends, which lost 1 base and 2 bases, there was a span of 15 bases. Looked up from germline, CDR1 is SGHVS and CDR2 is FQNEAQ. The CDR3 spans 16 residues. The CDR3 nucleotides read TGTGCCAGCAGCTTAGGGGCCGGGACTCAACCCTACGAGCAGTACTTC. As protein: CASSLGAGTQPYEQYF.

The rearrangement uses TRBV3-1 (or the pseudogene TRBV3-2) and TRBJ2-1; 11 bases agree with TRBD1. With V trimmed by 0 bases and J by 12 bases, 4 bases remained unmatched. The V gene's germline CDR1 is LGHDT and CDR2 YNNKEL (reference sequence). The CDR3 runs 14 residues. This CDR3 reads CASSQDLGTGGQFF. The CDR3, as DNA: TGTGCCAGCAGCCAAGATTTGGGGACAGGGGGGCAGTTCTTC.

The chain has TRBV5-5 and TRBJ2-7; TRBD2 is a possible D gene (6 bases). Trimming removed 2 bases at V and 2 bases at J, with 14 bases between. Germline-derived CDR1 and CDR2 are SGHKS and YYEKEE (reference sequence). CDR3 size: 15 residues. The CDR3 protein is CASSFGGDTTYEQYF. CDR3 coding DNA: TGTGCCAGCAGCTTCGGGGGTGACACTACCTACGAGCAGTACTTC. Full variable domain (rest looked up from reference TRBV5-5 and TRBJ2-7): DAGVTQSPTHLIKTRGQQVTLRCSPISGHKSVSWYQQVLGQGPQFIFQYYEKEERGRGNFPDRFSARQFPNYSSELNVNALLLGDSALYLCASSFGGDTTYEQYFGPGTRLTVT.

This clone was counted ten times or more. The CDR3 DNA reads as TGTGCCAGCTCACCCGAGCGGGGGGGGCAGGGCGAGCAGTACTTC. Translating it yields CASSPERGGQGEQYF. The V call is TRBV18, the J call TRBJ2-7; TRBD2 matches 10 bases. Germline V gene lookup returns CDR1 KGHSH and CDR2 LQKENI. The CDR3 is made up of 15 amino acids. After removal of 3 bases from V and 6 bases from J, the junction contained 8 bases not matched to a gene.

This chain joins TRBV7-6 and TRBJ2-1, with a tentative D call TRBD1 (6 bases). The CDR3 loop spans 16 amino acids. CDR1 SGHVS and CDR2 FNYEAQ come from the germline V gene. Trimming shortened V by 5 bases and J by 5 bases, and 19 bases separated the two germline ends. CDR3 sequence: CASSAASGQINNEQFF. The CDR3 nucleotides are TGTGCCAGCAGCGCCGCGTCGGGACAAATAAACAATGAGCAGTTCTTC.

The rearrangement links TRBV5-6 to TRBJ1-6; unclear D gene. V lost 2 bases and J lost 10, with 7 bases in between. The CDR3 runs to 12 residues. CDR1 and CDR2 from the germline V gene are SGHDT and YYEEEE. CDR3 coding DNA: TGTGCCAGCAGCTTCGGCGGATCACCCCTCCACTTT. As protein: CASSFGGSPLHF.

This chain connects TRBV3-1 (or the pseudogene TRBV3-2) to TRBJ2-1; TRBD2 matches at 13 bases. In germline, CDR1 is LGHDT, CDR2 YNNKEL (reference sequence). V lost 0 bases, J lost 7 bases, and 6 bases stayed unmatched. The CDR3 loop spans 17 amino acids. The CDR3 region is CASSQERLAGGRNEQFF. The CDR3 DNA sequence: TGTGCCAGCAGCCAAGAAAGACTAGCGGGAGGACGTAATGAGCAGTTCTTC.

The V call is TRBV9, the J call TRBJ2-1; 7 bases are a match to TRBD2. Germline V gives CDR1 SGDLS, CDR2 YYNGEE. The J segment lost 8 bases and the V segment lost 2 bases, leaving 7 bases of the junction unmatched. This CDR3 region has 14 residues. The CDR3 loop reads CASSVSGTKDEQFF. The CDR3 nucleotides read TGTGCCAGCAGCGTGAGCGGGACTAAGGATGAGCAGTTCTTC.

The chain employs TRBV2 and TRBJ2-7; a weak D match, TRBD1 (5 bases). V was shortened by 1 base and J by 12 bases, with 19 bases between the two germline ends. The CDR3 is made up of 14 amino acids. Germline V gives CDR1 SNHLY, CDR2 FYNNEI. CDR3 region: CASSEEGQGFSRYF. CDR3 nucleotides: TGTGCCAGCAGTGAAGAGGGGCAGGGTTTTAGTAGGTACTTC. Combining the CDR3 with reference TRBV2 and TRBJ2-7 gives the whole variable domain EPEVTQTPSHQVTQMGQEVILRCVPISNHLYFYWYRQILGQKVEFLVSFYNNEISEKSEIFDDQFSVERPDGSNFTLKIRSTKLEDSAMYFCASSEEGQGFSRYFGPGTRLTVT.

The chain is built from TRBV28 and TRBJ1-5; no reliable D call. The CDR3 loop spans 16 amino acids. Trimming stripped 3 bases from V and 1 base from J, with 13 bases between. CDR1 and CDR2 (germline): MDHEN, SYDVKM. This chain's CDR3 is CASSFLGGKSNQPQHF. The CDR3 DNA sequence: TGTGCCAGCAGTTTCCTTGGAGGGAAGAGCAATCAGCCCCAGCATTTT.

The rearrangement uses TRBV28 and TRBJ2-2; 9 nucleotides match TRBD1. The V gene's germline CDR1 is MDHEN and CDR2 SYDVKM. This CDR3 region has 16 residues. The junction had 8 bases not matched to a gene; V was cut back by 6 bases and J by 3 bases. The CDR3 sequence is CASRAGTGRYTGELFF. Written as DNA, the CDR3 is TGTGCCAGCAGAGCCGGGACAGGGCGGTACACCGGGGAGCTGTTTTTT.

This chain connects TRBV14 to TRBJ1-2; no clear D gene. V was pared by 0 bases and J by 8 bases, with 16 bases between. Germline loops: CDR1 SGHDN, CDR2 FVKESK. The CDR3 has 15 residues. The chain's CDR3 is CASSQERGLPGGYTF. CDR3 DNA: TGTGCCAGCAGCCAAGAGCGAGGTCTGCCGGGAGGCTACACCTTC.

As to this clone: Other DNA sequences in the sample encode the same CDR3. CDR3 protein: CASSLGNRGPYNEQFF. The CDR3 bases are TGTGCCAGCAGCTTAGGGAACAGGGGGCCCTACAATGAGCAGTTCTTC. The chain carries TRBV11-2 and TRBJ2-1; 9 bases align to TRBD1. V was pared by 1 base and J by 2 bases, with 3 bases of the junction left unmatched. Germline V CDR1 and CDR2: SGHAT, FQNNGV. The CDR3 loop spans 16 amino acids.

The gene calls are TRBV5-5 and TRBJ2-3, with 8 bases lining up with TRBD2. V lost 1 base to trimming and J lost 3 bases; unmatched junction nucleotides: 4. The CDR3 totals 15 residues. CDR1 and CDR2 from the germline V gene are SGHKS and YYEKEE (reference sequence). The CDR3 nucleotides are TGTGCCAGCAGCTTGTTATCGGGAGGGACAGATACGCAGTATTTT. Protein product: CASSLLSGGTDTQYF.

The chain couples TRBV25-1 to TRBJ1-1; TRBD1 aligns across 7 bases. Germline CDR1 reads MGHDK; CDR2 reads SYGVNS. After removal of 5 bases from V and 5 bases from J, the junction contained 11 bases not matched to a gene. The CDR3 has 15 residues. CDR3 in DNA: TGTGCCAGCAGTCTTAGCCCGACAGGGCGGACTGAAGCTTTCTTT. This encodes CASSLSPTGRTEAFF. Full variable domain (outside the CDR3, taken from reference TRBV25-1 and TRBJ1-1): EADIYQTPRYLVIGTGKKITLECSQTMGHDKMYWYQQDPGMELHLIHYSYGVNSTEKGDLSSESTVSRIRTEHFPLTLESARPSHTSQYLCASSLSPTGRTEAFFGQGTRLTVV.

Here the CDR3 reads CASSVTGAQGYTF. Written as DNA, the CDR3 is TGTGCCAGTAGTGTAACAGGGGCGCAGGGCTACACCTTC. This chain links TRBV19 with TRBJ1-2; 7 bases are shared with TRBD1. The CDR3 is 13 residues long. Germline V gives CDR1 LNHDA, CDR2 SQIVND (reference sequence). Germline trimming cut 5 bases from V and 8 bases from J; bases unmatched to any gene: 8.

This clone was found a few times. In the same sample, other DNA sequences code for this CDR3. The chain couples TRBV11-3 to TRBJ2-1; D gene ambiguous. V was shortened by 0 bases and J by 0 bases, with 6 bases between the two germline ends. CDR1 and CDR2 (germline): SGHNT, YENEEA. This CDR3 has 15 residues. The CDR3 protein is CASSLDPSSYNEQFF. The CDR3 nucleotides read TGTGCCAGCAGCTTAGATCCTAGCTCCTACAATGAGCAGTTCTTC.

This clone was observed a few times. Other DNA sequences in this sample translate to the same CDR3. This sequence joins TRBV2 and TRBJ1-1; D remains ambiguous. Trimming cost V 5 bases and J 0 bases, with 7 bases left between them. This CDR3 is built from 13 residues. Germline V gives CDR1 SNHLY, CDR2 FYNNEI. CDR3 coding DNA: TGTGCCAGCAGTCTTCAGATGAACACTGAAGCTTTCTTT. Translated, it gives CASSLQMNTEAFF. The full variable domain, rest sourced from reference TRBV2 and TRBJ1-1, is EPEVTQTPSHQVTQMGQEVILRCVPISNHLYFYWYRQILGQKVEFLVSFYNNEISEKSEIFDDQFSVERPDGSNFTLKIRSTKLEDSAMYFCASSLQMNTEAFFGQGTRLTVV.

The genes are TRBV3-1 (or the pseudogene TRBV3-2) and TRBJ2-1, with 14 nucleotides matching TRBD2. J lost 0 bases, V lost 5 bases, and 9 bases had no gene match. CDR1 and CDR2 from the germline V gene are LGHDT and YNNKEL (reference sequence). The CDR3 length is 19 residues. The CDR3 region is CASSSLRTSGGISYNEQFF. In DNA form, the CDR3 reads TGTGCCAGCAGCTCTCTTCGGACTAGCGGGGGGATCTCCTACAATGAGCAGTTCTTC.

The V call is TRBV6-5, the J call TRBJ2-7, with D possibly being TRBD1 (5 bases). V was clipped by 6 bases and J by 0 bases, with 12 bases between them. The CDR3 has 14 amino acids. The V gene's germline CDR1 is MNHEY and CDR2 SVGAGI. The CDR3 nucleotides read TGTGCCAGCAGAAAAGGACAACCCTCCTACGAGCAGTACTTC. It is translated as CASRKGQPSYEQYF.

The chain employs TRBV9 and TRBJ1-5, with 10 bases fitting TRBD1. The trim removed 2 bases at V and 9 bases at J, leaving 5 bases unmatched. The CDR3 consists of 14 residues. Germline lookup yields CDR1 SGDLS and CDR2 YYNGEE. The CDR3 loop reads CASSVDRGPWPQHF. DNA for the CDR3: TGTGCCAGCAGCGTCGACAGGGGGCCTTGGCCCCAGCATTTT. The full variable domain, in which reference TRBV9 and TRBJ1-5 provide the parts outside the CDR3, is DSGVTQTPKHLITATGQRVTLRCSPRSGDLSVYWYQQSLDQGLQFLIQYYNGEERAKGNILERFSAQQFPDLHSELNLSSLELGDSALYFCASSVDRGPWPQHFGDGTRLSIL.

The rearrangement joins TRBV19 to TRBJ1-4, with 10 bases matching TRBD1. V shed 5 bases, J shed 7 bases, and the junction held 7 bases outside the gene matches. Germline V gives CDR1 LNHDA, CDR2 SQIVND (reference sequence). The CDR3 consists of 15 residues. CDR3 bases: TGTGCCAGTAGTGACAGGGGGCGGAAGAGTGAAAAACTGTTTTTT. It codes for CASSDRGRKSEKLFF.

The V call is TRBV12-3 or TRBV12-4, the J call TRBJ2-7, with D possibly being TRBD1 (6 bases). This CDR3 has 13 amino acids. The V end lost 6 bases, the J end lost 5 bases, and 14 bases lay between the germline ends. Written as DNA, the CDR3 is TGTGCCAGCAGCGAGAGGGGGAGAGACGAGCAGTACTTC. It specifies CASSERGRDEQYF.